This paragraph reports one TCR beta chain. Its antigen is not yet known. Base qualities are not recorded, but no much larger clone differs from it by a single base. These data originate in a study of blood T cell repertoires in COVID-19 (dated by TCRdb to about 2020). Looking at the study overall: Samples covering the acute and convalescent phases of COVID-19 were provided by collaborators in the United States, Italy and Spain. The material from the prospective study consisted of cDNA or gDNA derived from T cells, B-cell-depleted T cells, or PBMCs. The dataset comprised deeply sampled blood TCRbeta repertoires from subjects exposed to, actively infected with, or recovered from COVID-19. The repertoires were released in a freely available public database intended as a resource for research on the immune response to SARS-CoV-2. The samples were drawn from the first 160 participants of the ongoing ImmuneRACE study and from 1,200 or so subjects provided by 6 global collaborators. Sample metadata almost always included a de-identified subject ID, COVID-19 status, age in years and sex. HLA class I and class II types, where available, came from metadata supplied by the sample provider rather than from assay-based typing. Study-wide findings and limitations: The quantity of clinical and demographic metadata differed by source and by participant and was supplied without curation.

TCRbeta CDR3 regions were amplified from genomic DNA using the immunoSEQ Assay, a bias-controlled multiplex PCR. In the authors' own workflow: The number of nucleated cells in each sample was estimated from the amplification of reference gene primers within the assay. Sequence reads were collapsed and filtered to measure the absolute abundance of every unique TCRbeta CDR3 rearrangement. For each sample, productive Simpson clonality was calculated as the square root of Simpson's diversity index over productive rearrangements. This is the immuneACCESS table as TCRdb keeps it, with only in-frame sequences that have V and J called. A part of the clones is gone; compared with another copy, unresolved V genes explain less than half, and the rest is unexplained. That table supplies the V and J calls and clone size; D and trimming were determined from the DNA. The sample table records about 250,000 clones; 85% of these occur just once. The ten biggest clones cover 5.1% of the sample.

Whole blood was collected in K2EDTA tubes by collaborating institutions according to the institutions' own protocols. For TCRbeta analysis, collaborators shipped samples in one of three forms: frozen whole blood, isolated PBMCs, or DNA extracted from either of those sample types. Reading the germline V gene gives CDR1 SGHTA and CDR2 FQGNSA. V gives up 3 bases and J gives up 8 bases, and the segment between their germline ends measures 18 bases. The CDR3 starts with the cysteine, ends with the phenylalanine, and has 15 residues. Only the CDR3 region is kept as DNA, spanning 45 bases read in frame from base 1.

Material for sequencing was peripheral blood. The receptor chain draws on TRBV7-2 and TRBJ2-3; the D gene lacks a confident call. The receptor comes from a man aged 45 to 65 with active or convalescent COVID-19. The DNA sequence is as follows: TGTGCCAGCAGCTTGCCCACAATTGCACATGGTACGCAGTATTTT. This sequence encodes CASSLPTIAHGTQYF.